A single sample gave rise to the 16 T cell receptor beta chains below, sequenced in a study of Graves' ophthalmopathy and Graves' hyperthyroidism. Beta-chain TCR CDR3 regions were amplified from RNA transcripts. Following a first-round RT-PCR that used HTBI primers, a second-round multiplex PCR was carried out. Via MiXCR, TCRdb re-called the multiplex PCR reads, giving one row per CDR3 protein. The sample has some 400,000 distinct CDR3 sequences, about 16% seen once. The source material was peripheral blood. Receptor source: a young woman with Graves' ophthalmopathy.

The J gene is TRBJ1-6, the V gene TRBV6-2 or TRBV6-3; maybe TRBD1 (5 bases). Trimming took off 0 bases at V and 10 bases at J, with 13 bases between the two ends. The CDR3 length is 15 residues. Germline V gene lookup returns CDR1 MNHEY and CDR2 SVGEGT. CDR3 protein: CASSYSAGIGSPLHF. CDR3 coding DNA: TGTGCCAGCAGTTACTCCGCAGGGATTGGATCACCCCTCCACTTT.

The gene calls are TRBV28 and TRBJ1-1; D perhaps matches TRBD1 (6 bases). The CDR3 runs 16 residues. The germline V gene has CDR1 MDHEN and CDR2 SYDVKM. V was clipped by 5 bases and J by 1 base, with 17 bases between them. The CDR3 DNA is TGTGCCAGCAGTCCCGAGGAAAGGGGGGGGAACACTGAAGCTTTCTTT. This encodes CASSPEERGGNTEAFF.

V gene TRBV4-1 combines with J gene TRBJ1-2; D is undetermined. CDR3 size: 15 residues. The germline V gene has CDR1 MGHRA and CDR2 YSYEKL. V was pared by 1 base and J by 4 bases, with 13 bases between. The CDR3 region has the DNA TGCGCCAGCAGCCAAGCGTGGGCGCCGGGCTATGGCTACACCTTC. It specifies CASSQAWAPGYGYTF.

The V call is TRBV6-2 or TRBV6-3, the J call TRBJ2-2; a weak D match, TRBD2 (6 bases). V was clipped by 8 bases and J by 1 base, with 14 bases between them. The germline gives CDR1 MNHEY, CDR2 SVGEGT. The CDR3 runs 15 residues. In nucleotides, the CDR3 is TGTGCCAGCGCGGGGTTATATTTGAACACCGGGGAGCTGTTTTTT. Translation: CASAGLYLNTGELFF.

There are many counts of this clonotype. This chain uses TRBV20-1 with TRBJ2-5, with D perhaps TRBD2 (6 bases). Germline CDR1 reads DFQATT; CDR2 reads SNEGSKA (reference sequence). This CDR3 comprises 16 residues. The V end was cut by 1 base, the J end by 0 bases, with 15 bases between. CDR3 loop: CSARVFGGANQETQYF. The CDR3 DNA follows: TGCAGTGCTAGAGTTTTTGGCGGGGCAAACCAAGAGACCCAGTACTTC.

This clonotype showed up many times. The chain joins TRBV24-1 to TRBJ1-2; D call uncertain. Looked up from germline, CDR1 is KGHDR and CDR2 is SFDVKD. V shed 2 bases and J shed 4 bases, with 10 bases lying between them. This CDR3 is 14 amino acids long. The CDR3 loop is CATSDSDGSYGYTF. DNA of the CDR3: TGTGCCACCAGTGATTCTGACGGGAGCTATGGCTACACCTTC.

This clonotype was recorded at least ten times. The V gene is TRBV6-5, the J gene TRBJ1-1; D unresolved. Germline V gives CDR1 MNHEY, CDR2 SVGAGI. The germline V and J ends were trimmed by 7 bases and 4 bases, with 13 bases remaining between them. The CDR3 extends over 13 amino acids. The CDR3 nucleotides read TGTGCCAGCACGGAGACCAGCGGCACTGAAGCTTTCTTT. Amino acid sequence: CASTETSGTEAFF.

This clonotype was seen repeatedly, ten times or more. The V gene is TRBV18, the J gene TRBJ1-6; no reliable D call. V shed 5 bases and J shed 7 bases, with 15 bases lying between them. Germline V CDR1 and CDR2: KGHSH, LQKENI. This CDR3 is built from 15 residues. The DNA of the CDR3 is TGTGCCAGCTCATTCGGGCCCCAAGGGAATTCACCCCTCCACTTT. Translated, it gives CASSFGPQGNSPLHF.

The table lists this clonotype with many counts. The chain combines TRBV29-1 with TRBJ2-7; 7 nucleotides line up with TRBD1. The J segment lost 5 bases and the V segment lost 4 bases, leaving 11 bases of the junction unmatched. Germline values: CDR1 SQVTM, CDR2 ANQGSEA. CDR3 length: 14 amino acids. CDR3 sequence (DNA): TGCAGCGTTGTCCGAAGGGACAGTCTGGACGAGCAGTACTTC. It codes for CSVVRRDSLDEQYF.

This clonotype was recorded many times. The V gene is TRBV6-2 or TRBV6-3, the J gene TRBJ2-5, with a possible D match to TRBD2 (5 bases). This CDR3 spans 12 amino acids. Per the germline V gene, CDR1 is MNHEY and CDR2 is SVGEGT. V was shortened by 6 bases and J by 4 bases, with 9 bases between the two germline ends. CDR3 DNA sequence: TGTGCCAGCAGACTAGGAGGAGAGACCCAGTACTTC. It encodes CASRLGGETQYF.

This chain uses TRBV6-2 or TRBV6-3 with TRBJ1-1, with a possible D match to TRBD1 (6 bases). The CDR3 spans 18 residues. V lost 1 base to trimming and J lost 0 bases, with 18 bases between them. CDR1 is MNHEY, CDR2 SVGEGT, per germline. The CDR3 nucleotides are TGTGCCAGCAGTTACTTCCCCGCAATCGGACAGTTGAACACTGAAGCTTTCTTT. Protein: CASSYFPAIGQLNTEAFF.

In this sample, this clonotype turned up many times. The DNA of the CDR3 is TGTGCCAGCAGCTTCAACAGGGGAGCCCTCTACGAGCAGTACTTC. Translating gives CASSFNRGALYEQYF. The chain is built from TRBV11-2 and TRBJ2-7, with 7 bases lining up with TRBD1. V lost 3 bases to trimming and J lost 3 bases; unmatched junction nucleotides: 8. CDR1 and CDR2 from the germline V gene are SGHAT and FQNNGV. The CDR3 contains 15 residues.

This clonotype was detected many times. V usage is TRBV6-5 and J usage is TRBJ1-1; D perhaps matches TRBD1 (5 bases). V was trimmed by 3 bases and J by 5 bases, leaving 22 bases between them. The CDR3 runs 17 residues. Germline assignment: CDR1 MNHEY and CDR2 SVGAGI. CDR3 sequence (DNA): TGTGCCAGCAGTTATCATACTTTCCCAGGACGGGGGACTGAAGCTTTCTTT. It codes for CASSYHTFPGRGTEAFF.

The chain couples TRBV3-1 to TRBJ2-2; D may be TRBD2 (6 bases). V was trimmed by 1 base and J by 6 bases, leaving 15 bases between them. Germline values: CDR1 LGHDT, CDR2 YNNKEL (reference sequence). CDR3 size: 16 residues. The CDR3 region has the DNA TGTGCCAGCAGCCAAGTAGGGAGGTCTGGGGCCGGGGAGCTGTTTTTT. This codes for CASSQVGRSGAGELFF. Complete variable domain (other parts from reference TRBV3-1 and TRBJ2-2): DTAVSQTPKYLVTQMGNDKSIKCEQNLGHDTMYWYKQDSKKFLKIMFSYNNKELIINETVPNRFSPKSPDKAHLNLHINSLELGDSAVYFCASSQVGRSGAGELFFGEGSRLTVL.

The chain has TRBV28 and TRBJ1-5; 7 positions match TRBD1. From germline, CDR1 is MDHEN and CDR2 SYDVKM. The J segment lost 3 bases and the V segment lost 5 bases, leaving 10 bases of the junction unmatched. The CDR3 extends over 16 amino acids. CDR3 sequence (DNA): TGTGCCAGCAGTCGAGACAGGGTTAACGACAATCAGCCCCAGCATTTT. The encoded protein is CASSRDRVNDNQPQHF. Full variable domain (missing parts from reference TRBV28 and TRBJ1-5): DVKVTQSSRYLVKRTGEKVFLECVQDMDHENMFWYRQDPGLGLRLIYFSYDVKMKEKGDIPEGYSVSREKKERFSLILESASTNQTSMYLCASSRDRVNDNQPQHFGDGTRLSIL.

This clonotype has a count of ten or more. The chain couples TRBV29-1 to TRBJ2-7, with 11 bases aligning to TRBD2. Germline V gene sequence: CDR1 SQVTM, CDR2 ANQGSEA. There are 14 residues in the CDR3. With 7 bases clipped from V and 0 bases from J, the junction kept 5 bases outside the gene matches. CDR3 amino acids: CSARLAGFSYEQYF. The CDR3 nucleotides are TGCAGCGCTAGACTAGCGGGGTTCTCCTACGAGCAGTACTTC.